The present entry profiles one T cell receptor beta chain with its context. The target antigen is unknown. The data originate from a study of cytomegalovirus exposure and HLA in healthy donors. Study overall: Ancestry clustering placed 81% of 300 to 400 genotyped donors in the Caucasian-associated cluster.

CDR1 is MDHEN and CDR2 is SYDVKM in the germline V gene. The CDR3 sequence is 15 residues long. V trimming: 3 bases; J trimming: 4 bases; junction bases outside the gene matches: 9. Both 60 Vbeta primers and 13 Jbeta primers went into the PCR. Sequenced by immunoSEQ multiplex PCR; TCRdb stores in-frame clones only, minus some. The sample records over 150,000 clones, 77% being singletons. Whole-study results and caveats: When analyzed later, a missense DCLRE1C variant was found to be linked to TCR beta V- and J-gene trimming. A later analysis showed that HLA-associated TCR beta chains had undergone more clonal expansion than equally common others. Donor immune exposure was known only as CMV serostatus.

Sequenced: PBMCs. This chain joins TRBV28 and TRBJ2-7; 7 bases align to TRBD2. The receptor was isolated from a woman aged 30 to 39 in good health and CMV-seropositive. CDR3 DNA sequence: TGTGCCAGCAGTTTTGGGCTAGCGGTACGATACGAGCAGTACTTC. Translated: CASSFGLAVRYEQYF.